The source of this T cell receptor beta chain is a study of cytomegalovirus exposure and HLA in healthy donors. The table lists this clone with a count of one. Its antigen is as yet unknown. PCR employed 60 Vbeta and 13 Jbeta primers. This table comes from immunoSEQ multiplex PCR, and its TCRdb copy is limited to in-frame clones, with some not included. The table shows about 76,000 clones, with roughly 80% occurring only once. The CDR3 contains 15 residues. The germline V gene encodes CDR1 KGHSH and CDR2 LQKENI. The V end was cut by 0 bases, the J end by 0 bases, with 8 bases between. Study results and caveats: Researchers reportedly found TCR beta sequences accurately predicted most subjects' HLA-A and HLA-B alleles.

Sequencing was performed on PBMCs. This rearrangement joins TRBV18 to TRBJ1-1; unclear D gene. This clonotype was sampled from a woman between 25 and 40 years old in good health and CMV-seronegative. CDR3 sequence (DNA): TGTGCCAGCTCACCACCGAGGCAGTTGAACACTGAAGCTTTCTTT. Amino acids: CASSPPRQLNTEAFF.